The subject of this entry is one T cell receptor beta chain. Its antigen is still unknown. Assay used: immunoSEQ multiplex PCR; TCRdb lists only in-frame clones, some missing. The data hold about 120,000 clones, with 70% to 90% observed a single time. The record originates from a study of T cell responses to AZD1222 COVID-19 vaccine. Study observations and caveats: The number of AZD1222 recipients seropositive at baseline was only five or six. Clonal diversity was possibly underestimated; the donors were predominantly white British and more often female.

Germline loops: CDR1 SGHNT, CDR2 YYREEE (reference sequence). The CDR3 totals 16 residues. Between the trimmed V and J ends, which lost 3 bases and 4 bases, there was a span of 19 bases. The sequence derives from an adult in good health. The chain carries TRBV5-4 and TRBJ1-2, with D maybe TRBD1 (5 bases). The sequencing here drew on peripheral blood, taken on day 0 of MenACWY control vaccination. This chain's CDR3 is CASSSGTDSRSYGYTF. In DNA, the CDR3 is TGTGCCAGCAGCTCAGGGACGGACTCAAGGTCCTATGGCTACACCTTC. The full variable domain, rest sourced from reference TRBV5-4 and TRBJ1-2, is ETGVTQSPTHLIKTRGQQVTLRCSSQSGHNTVSWYQQALGQGPQFIFQYYREEENGRGNFPPRFSGLQFPNYSSELNVNALELDDSALYLCASSSGTDSRSYGYTFGSGTRLTVV.